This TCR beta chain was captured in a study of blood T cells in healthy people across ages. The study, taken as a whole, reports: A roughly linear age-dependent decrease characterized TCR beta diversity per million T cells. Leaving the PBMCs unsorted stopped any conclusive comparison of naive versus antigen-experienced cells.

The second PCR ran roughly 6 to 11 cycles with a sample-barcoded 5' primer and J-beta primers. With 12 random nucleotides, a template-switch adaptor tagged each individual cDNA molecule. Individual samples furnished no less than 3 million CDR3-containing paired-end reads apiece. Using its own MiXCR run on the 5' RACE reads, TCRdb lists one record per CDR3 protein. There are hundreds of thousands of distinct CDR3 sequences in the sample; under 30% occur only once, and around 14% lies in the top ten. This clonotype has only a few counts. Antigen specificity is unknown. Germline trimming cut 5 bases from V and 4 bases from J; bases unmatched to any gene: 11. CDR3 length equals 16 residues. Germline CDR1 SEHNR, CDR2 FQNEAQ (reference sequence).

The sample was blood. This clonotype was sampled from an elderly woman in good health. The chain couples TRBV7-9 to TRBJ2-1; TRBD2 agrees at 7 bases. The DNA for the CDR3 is TGTGCCAGCAGCGAAGAAACTAGCGACCCGTACAATGAGCAGTTCTTC. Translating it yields CASSEETSDPYNEQFF.